The 6 T cell receptor beta chains given below trace back to one sample, sequenced in a study of blood T cell repertoires in COVID-19. Here immunoSEQ multiplex PCR was the method, and the copy in TCRdb shows in-frame clones only, minus some. This sample has more than 300,000 clones, with about 90% found just once. Sequencing was done on a sample of peripheral blood. The receptors derive from a woman in her sixties or seventies with COVID-19, enrolled during active disease.

This rearrangement joins TRBV27 to TRBJ2-5, with D perhaps TRBD2 (5 bases). The germline CDR1 and CDR2 sequences are MNHEY and SMNVEV (reference sequence). V dropped 5 bases and J dropped 1 base, with 14 bases sitting between them. The CDR3 has 15 amino acids. CDR3 in amino acids: CASSLGLAAQETQYF. CDR3 DNA: TGTGCCAGCAGTCTCGGACTTGCAGCCCAAGAGACCCAGTACTTC.

This clone was picked up a small number of times. The genes are TRBV7-2 and TRBJ1-2, with D possibly matching TRBD1 (6 bases). Trimming shortened V by 5 bases and J by 4 bases, and 11 bases separated the two germline ends. Germline V gene data show CDR1 as SGHTA and CDR2 as FQGNSA. This CDR3 has 13 amino acids. CDR3 region: CASSLGHVYGYTF. CDR3 sequence (DNA): TGTGCCAGCAGCCTGGGACACGTCTATGGCTACACCTTC.

Only one count was recorded for this clone. The chain recombines TRBV27 with TRBJ1-2; 7 bases align to TRBD1. V was pared by 4 bases and J by 0 bases, with 5 bases of the junction left unmatched. The CDR3 has 15 amino acids. CDR1 and CDR2 (germline): MNHEY, SMNVEV (reference sequence). This chain's CDR3 is CASSSWDRANYGYTF. The CDR3 region has the DNA TGTGCCAGCAGTTCCTGGGACAGAGCTAACTATGGCTACACCTTC.

The chain recombines TRBV7-3 with TRBJ1-1, with 9 bases fitting TRBD1. CDR3 length: 18 amino acids. V was pared by 0 bases and J by 2 bases, with 10 bases of the junction left unmatched. Germline loops: CDR1 SGHTA, CDR2 FQGTGA. This CDR3 reads CASSLTAGQGGGNTEAFF. The CDR3 DNA reads TGTGCCAGCAGCTTAACGGCGGGACAGGGAGGAGGTAACACTGAAGCTTTCTTT.

The chain uses TRBV24-1 and TRBJ2-1; 16 bases fit TRBD2. V shed 4 bases, J shed 4 bases, and the junction held 3 bases outside the gene matches. From germline, CDR1 is KGHDR and CDR2 SFDVKD. The CDR3 is made up of 17 amino acids. Here the CDR3 reads CATSEGLAGGPYNEQFF. Here the CDR3 DNA reads TGTGCCACCAGTGAGGGACTAGCGGGGGGGCCATACAATGAGCAGTTCTTC.

The J gene is TRBJ2-5, the V gene TRBV5-1; D gene unclear. Per germline, CDR1 SGHRS and CDR2 YFSETQ. The CDR3 consists of 13 residues. V lost 1 base and J 4 bases, leaving 8 bases between the germline ends. The CDR3 reads CASSLSVGETQYF. CDR3 coding DNA: TGCGCCAGCAGCTTGAGCGTGGGAGAGACCCAGTACTTC.